This record concerns one T cell receptor beta chain sequence. Its antigen is unidentified. The source of the sample is a study of T cell responses to AZD1222 COVID-19 vaccine. General study points: The breadth and depth of Spike-specific TCRs increased once two AZD1222 doses had been given.

Sequencing was performed with immunoSEQ multiplex PCR; in TCRdb, only in-frame clones are kept and a portion is missing. The sample has roughly 100,000 clones, roughly 84% seen once. CDR3 length: 13 residues. V gave up 6 bases and J gave up 4 bases, with 11 bases separating them. The germline gives CDR1 KGHSH, CDR2 LQKENI. This rearrangement joins TRBV18 to TRBJ2-3, with TRBD1 as a possible D gene (5 bases). This sequence originates from an adult in good health. This sample comprised peripheral blood, obtained on day 0 of AZD1222 vaccination. The CDR3 here is CASSPRAPDTQYF. CDR3 nucleotide sequence: TGTGCCAGCTCCCCCAGGGCCCCAGATACGCAGTATTTT.